One and the same sample provided the 4 T cell receptor beta chains below, sequenced in a study of cytomegalovirus exposure and HLA in healthy donors. The PCR was carried out with 60 Vbeta primers and 13 Jbeta primers. Libraries were prepared by immunoSEQ multiplex PCR; TCRdb keeps only in-frame clonotypes and omits some of them. The data contain 150,000 to 200,000 clones, around 80% of them seen just once; the ten biggest clones take up about 8%. Sequencing used PBMCs. These receptors were collected from a woman between 40 and 55 years old in good health and CMV-seropositive.

The rearrangement links TRBV7-3 to TRBJ2-5; 15 positions match TRBD2. With V trimmed by 5 bases and J by 4 bases, 5 bases remained unmatched. Germline CDR1 SGHTA, CDR2 FQGTGA. The length of the CDR3 is 16 residues. CDR3 sequence (DNA): TGTGCCAGCAGCCTCGGACTAGCGGGAGGGGGAGAGACCCAGTACTTC. Translation gives CASSLGLAGGGETQYF. The full variable domain, its missing parts supplied by reference TRBV7-3 and TRBJ2-5, is GAGVSQTPSNKVTEKGKYVELRCDPISGHTALYWYRQSLGQGPEFLIYFQGTGAADDSGLPNDRFFAVRPEGSVSTLKIQRTERGDSAVYLCASSLGLAGGGETQYFGPGTRLLVL.

This rearrangement joins TRBV28 to TRBJ2-7; D might be TRBD1 (7 bases). V lost 6 bases to trimming and J lost 2 bases, with 14 bases between them. This CDR3 has 14 residues. The germline gives CDR1 MDHEN, CDR2 SYDVKM. In DNA form, the CDR3 reads TGTGCCAGCAGCACTAGCACAGGGGCCTACGAGCAGTACTTC. This sequence encodes CASSTSTGAYEQYF.

The chain uses TRBV13 and TRBJ2-2; TRBD1 matches at 7 bases. V trimming: 3 bases; J trimming: 4 bases; junction bases outside the gene matches: 5. The germline gives CDR1 PRHDT, CDR2 FYEKMQ (reference sequence). The CDR3 consists of 15 residues. CDR3 amino acids: CASSFDRAVTGELFF. The CDR3 DNA follows: TGTGCCAGCAGCTTCGACAGGGCGGTCACCGGGGAGCTGTTTTTT.

V usage is TRBV28 and J usage is TRBJ2-5; D remains unclear. The J call may not be correct, given that the DNA end is closer to TRBJ2-7. The CDR3 is 15 amino acids. Germline V gene lookup returns CDR1 MDHEN and CDR2 SYDVKM. The CDR3 reads CASSFLRESSYEQYF. CDR3 DNA: TGTGCCAGCAGTTTCCTCCGCGAGAGCTCCTACGAGCAGTACTTC.